This T cell receptor beta chain was sequenced for a study of T cell responses to AZD1222 COVID-19 vaccine (dated by TCRdb to about 2021). With regard to the full study: A total of more than 230 trial participants underwent TCR sequencing, of whom 200 to 220 received two doses of AZD1222 and about 25 received two doses of the MenACWY control vaccine. Enrollment into the trials was organized by age into subgroups of 18-55, 56-69 and 70-plus years, and those subgroups contained 148, 28 and 57 TCR-sequenced participants, respectively.

Based on the germline V gene, the CDR1 and CDR2 sequences are LGHNA and YNFKEQ. The CDR3 spans 17 residues, from the cysteine through the phenylalanine. Only the CDR3 DNA stays, 51 bases, in frame from base 1. V is trimmed back by 0 bases and J by 7 bases, and the junction contains 9 bases that no gene match accounts for. The time point label of this sample denotes: about 28 days (+/-7) after the second vaccine dose. AZD1222 recipients with second doses at about 4 weeks or about 12 weeks were pooled, because spike-specific TCR depth and breadth did not differ between schedules. Samples from vaccinated people were obtained from the UK trials COV001 and COV002, which included a single-blind randomized controlled phase 2/3 trial of AZD1222 (ChAdOx1 nCoV-19) in healthy adults. For TCRbeta chain sequencing, PBMC samples from trial participants were taken at day 0 and at day 28 after the second dose. The CDR3 regions of human TCRbeta chains were subjected to immunosequencing. The study's own analysis went as follows. Repertoire TCRs were matched against a reference library of SARS-CoV-2-specific TCRs generated with the MIRA antigen-specificity platform. Breadth was defined as the fraction of unique TCRs that were SARS-CoV-2-associated, and depth was defined as the fraction of total T cells that were SARS-CoV-2-associated. Using the MIRA data, every spike-specific TCR was mapped to the spike region that the TCR reacted to and assigned to either a CD4 or a CD8 class. Log10-transformed breadth and depth values were compared by one-way ANOVA with Sidak's multiple comparisons tests. TCRdb retrieved this table from immuneACCESS and kept in-frame rearrangements only. Not all clones are present; in checked studies, unresolved V genes account for under half, and no reason is known for the remainder. V and J calls plus clone size are reproduced from that table; the DNA served to infer D and trimming. In all, the sample holds 86,000 or so clones, and 85% to 90% of those were seen once. The top ten clones comprise less than 8.5% of the sample.

About this clone: It has no known antigen specificity. Within one base of it there is no much larger clone, and no base qualities were kept.

Here is what the overall study found, with its caveats: Because no samples from the day 14 peak response were available, repertoires could be characterized only after the peak T cell response. In the small 56-69-year group, the increase in depth fell short of significance, most likely because of low power. Spike-specific TCR breadth and depth rose significantly after two AZD1222 doses compared with day 0 and with MenACWY recipients. Most participants were white British and females outnumbered males, and the authors suggested that clonal diversity may have been underestimated. The vaccine-associated CD4 TCRs covered the entire spike protein, and the dominant responses fell in regions 160-218 and 743-854. Conclusions about previously exposed vaccinees are limited, since just 6 or 7 AZD1222 recipients were seropositive for SARS-CoV-2 at baseline. Epitopes outside the regions mutated in the B.1.351 and B.1.1.7 variants were reportedly recognized by nearly half of the unique spike-specific TCRs.

This receptor was obtained from an adult who received the AZD1222 COVID-19 vaccine. Sequenced material: peripheral blood, taken 28 days after the second AZD1222 dose. The chain is assembled from TRBV4-2 and TRBJ2-1; 10 junctional bases match TRBD2. The DNA reads TGTGCCAGCAGCCAAGATCTCGCAGCGGGAGGGTCAAATGAGCAGTTCTTC. Translated, it gives CASSQDLAAGGSNEQFF.